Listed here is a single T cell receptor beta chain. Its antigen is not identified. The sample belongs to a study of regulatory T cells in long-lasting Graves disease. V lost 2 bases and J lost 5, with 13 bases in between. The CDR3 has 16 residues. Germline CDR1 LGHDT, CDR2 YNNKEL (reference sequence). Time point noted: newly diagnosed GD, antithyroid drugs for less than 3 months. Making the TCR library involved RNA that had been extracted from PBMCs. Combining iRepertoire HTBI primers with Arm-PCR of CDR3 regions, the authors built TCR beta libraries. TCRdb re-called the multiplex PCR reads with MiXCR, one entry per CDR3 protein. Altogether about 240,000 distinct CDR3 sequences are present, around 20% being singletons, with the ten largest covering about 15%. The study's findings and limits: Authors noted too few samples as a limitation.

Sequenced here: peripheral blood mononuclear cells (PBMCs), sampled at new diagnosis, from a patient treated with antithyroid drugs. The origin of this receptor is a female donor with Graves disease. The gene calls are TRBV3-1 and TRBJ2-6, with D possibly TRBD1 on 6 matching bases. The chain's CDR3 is CASSQLTGLWANVLTF. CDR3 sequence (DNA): TGTGCCAGCAGCCAACTGACAGGTCTCTGGGCCAACGTCCTGACTTTC.